This T cell receptor beta chain was identified during a study of metastatic and nonmetastatic thyroid tumors. Background on the study: From malignant and benign thyroid patients, repertoires in blood and in tumor or nodule tissue were compared. Study-level results: When malignant thyroid tumors were compared with benign nodules, TCR beta diversity was reportedly significantly higher in the malignant tumors. This held in both blood and tumor samples.

Authors' processing steps: A distant-metastasis classifier for papillary thyroid cancer was built using CDR3 differences across clinicopathological groups. Through MiXCR, TCRdb re-clonotyped the PCR reads. Here the V and J calls rest on TCRdb's processing, not on the authors' analysis. The sample lists 8,000 to 9,000 clones; more than 25% were seen once. In its sample, this clone was seen a few times. No antigen is known for it. V was shortened by 5 bases and J by 7 bases, with 18 bases between the two germline ends. Germline lookup yields CDR1 MNHEY and CDR2 SMNVEV (reference sequence). CDR3 length equals 15 residues. Each patient went into thyroid surgery without having received any treatment.

V and J are TRBV27 and TRBJ2-1, with D possibly called TRBD1 or TRBD2 (6 bases each). This clonotype originated in a female donor with papillary thyroid cancer or a benign thyroid nodule (not recorded which). Some clones in this sample may be carry-over from other donors' samples. The sequenced sample was adjacent normal tissue. The CDR3 region is CASSPQLRGGNEQFF. The CDR3 nucleotides read TGTGCCAGCAGTCCGCAACTACGAGGGGGGAATGAGCAGTTCTTC.